This TCR beta chain was obtained from a study of T cells in Graves' hyperthyroidism and ophthalmopathy. J lost 12 bases, V lost 1 base, and 5 bases had no gene match. CDR3 length: 13 amino acids. This clonotype was seen a few times. Its antigen is currently unknown. Study findings and constraints: Ophthalmopathy, as predicted by the model, came a median around 6.7 months after the prediction. Blood also contained most expanded thyroid clonotypes above 0.001.

The PBMCs were taken from around 10 ml of fresh peripheral blood. Amplified TCR beta CDR3 regions derived from RNA transcripts. An initial round of RT-PCR targeting the TCR CDR3 relied on the HTBI primer set. TCRdb recomputed calls from the multiplex PCR reads with MiXCR, one row per CDR3 protein. The sample yields a few hundred thousand distinct CDR3 sequences, 15% to 17% seen once. The source of this sequence is a woman between 18 and 29 years old with Graves' hyperthyroidism that later progressed to Graves' ophthalmopathy. This chain links TRBV12-3 or TRBV12-4 with TRBJ1-2, with 10 bases matching TRBD1. The sequenced sample was blood. CDR3 protein: CASSLGTGGGDTF. The CDR3 nucleotides are TGTGCCAGCAGTTTAGGGACAGGGGGTGGGGACACCTTC.